This entry features one TCR beta chain sequence. Its antigen is unidentified. This sample was included in a study of T cell responses to AZD1222 COVID-19 vaccine. Study-level points and caveats: Reportedly, close to half of spike-specific TCRs are directed against unmutated variant regions.

This CDR3 has 13 residues. V was clipped by 5 bases and J by 3 bases; unmatched bases: 3. Assay used: immunoSEQ multiplex PCR; TCRdb lists only in-frame clones, some missing. The repertoire holds 120,000 to 150,000 clones, with around 92% as singletons. The chain uses TRBV12-3 or TRBV12-4 and TRBJ1-2, with 7 bases that match TRBD1. The source of this sequence is an adult in good health. Sequenced here: peripheral blood, sampled on day 0 of AZD1222 vaccination. The CDR3 loop reads CASSPDRDYGYTF. The DNA for the CDR3 is TGTGCCAGCAGTCCAGACAGGGACTATGGCTACACCTTC.